The subject of this entry is one T cell receptor beta chain. Generated by immunoSEQ multiplex PCR, the TCRdb table keeps only in-frame clones and is missing some. This sample has approximately 92,000 clones, with 93% found just once. The data are from a study of T cell changes during pregnancy in multiple sclerosis. CDR3 length: 14 amino acids. The V end lost 0 bases, the J end lost 5 bases, and 11 bases lay between the germline ends. Germline V gene lookup returns CDR1 SGHRS and CDR2 YFSETQ. The chain is built from TRBV5-1 and TRBJ2-5; tentatively, D is TRBD2 (5 bases). The clonotype was recovered from a female donor with multiple sclerosis, enrolled in a pregnancy study. This specimen was peripheral blood, taken after pregnancy. CDR3 sequence reads: CASSLVSGSETQYF. Here the CDR3 DNA reads TGCGCCAGCAGCTTGGTTTCGGGGTCGGAGACCCAGTACTTC. Looking up the rest from reference TRBV5-1 and TRBJ2-5 gives the full variable domain: KAGVTQTPRYLIKTRGQQVTLSCSPISGHRSVSWYQQTPGQGLQFLFEYFSETQRNKGNFPGRFSGRQFSNSRSEMNVSTLELGDSALYLCASSLVSGSETQYFGPGTRLLVL.